These 29 T cell receptor beta chains originate from one sample sequenced in a study of blood T cell repertoires in COVID-19. Sequencing used immunoSEQ multiplex PCR; TCRdb keeps in-frame clones, though not all of them. The sample consists of 69,000 or so clones, 85% to 90% of them appearing once. Source material: peripheral blood. These receptors were collected from a man aged 50 to 60 with acute or convalescent COVID-19.

The gene calls are TRBV5-1 and TRBJ2-5; 12 bases are shared with TRBD2. The CDR3 extends over 15 amino acids. Germline V CDR1 and CDR2: SGHRS, YFSETQ. J was trimmed by 3 bases and V by 6 bases; bases with no gene match: 6. CDR3 sequence (DNA): TGCGCCAGCATGAGCAGACTAGCGGGAGAAGAGACCCAGTACTTC. This sequence encodes CASMSRLAGEETQYF.

As DNA, the CDR3 is TGCAGCACGAACCGGGGACAGGGTCATGAGCAGTTCTTC. This encodes CSTNRGQGHEQFF. The rearrangement joins TRBV29-1 to TRBJ2-1, with TRBD1 matching over 9 bases. The CDR3 covers 13 residues. The V and J ends lost 8 bases and 8 bases, in that order; junction bases with no gene match: 10. Germline V gene sequence: CDR1 SQVTM, CDR2 ANQGSEA.

The chain uses TRBV6-2 or TRBV6-3 and TRBJ2-7, with D possibly TRBD1 on 5 matching bases. V was clipped by 4 bases and J by 2 bases, with 15 bases between them. The CDR3 loop spans 15 amino acids. Germline lookup yields CDR1 MNHEY and CDR2 SVGEGT. This chain's CDR3 is CASSSWGRMTYEQYF. CDR3 coding DNA: TGTGCCAGCAGTTCGTGGGGCAGGATGACCTACGAGCAGTACTTC.

This clone was detected once. The chain is built from TRBV30 and TRBJ2-2, with 10 bases lining up with TRBD2. Germline-derived CDR1 and CDR2 are GTSNPN and SVGIG (reference sequence). V lost 2 bases to trimming and J lost 4 bases; unmatched junction nucleotides: 10. The CDR3 length is 17 residues. CDR3 in DNA: TGTGCCTGGAGTCCTACTCGGACTAGCGGTAGCACCGGGGAGCTGTTTTTT. Translated, it gives CAWSPTRTSGSTGELFF. Looking up the rest from reference TRBV30 and TRBJ2-2 gives the full variable domain: SQTIHQWPATLVQPVGSPLSLECTVEGTSNPNLYWYRQAAGRGLQLLFYSVGIGQISSEVPQNLSASRPQDRQFILSSKKLLLSDSGFYLCAWSPTRTSGSTGELFFGEGSRLTVL.

This clone is a singleton in its sample. The gene calls are TRBV7-8 and TRBJ2-5; D is possibly TRBD1 (6 bases). Trimming cost V 1 base and J 5 bases, with 14 bases left between them. Germline V gives CDR1 SGHVS, CDR2 FQNEAQ. The CDR3 runs to 15 residues. The CDR3: CASSLDSGGGETQYF. The CDR3 coding sequence is TGTGCCAGCAGCTTAGATTCTGGGGGCGGGGAGACCCAGTACTTC.

The chain uses TRBV29-1 and TRBJ1-2; D uncertain. This CDR3 is built from 11 residues. CDR1 and CDR2 from the germline V gene are SQVTM and ANQGSEA. V shed 4 bases and J shed 9 bases, with 12 bases lying between them. CDR3 bases: TGCAGCGTTGCATGGGGAGGTCGCTACACCTTC. The encoded protein is CSVAWGGRYTF.

The chain links TRBV10-3 to TRBJ2-1; perhaps TRBD1 as D (5 bases). CDR1 ENHRY and CDR2 SYGVKD come from the germline V gene. This CDR3 has 16 residues. V dropped 4 bases and J dropped 0 bases, with 13 bases sitting between them. The CDR3 loop reads CAISGADKSSYNEQFF. CDR3 coding DNA: TGTGCCATCAGTGGGGCGGACAAAAGCTCCTACAATGAGCAGTTCTTC.

This clone was detected only a few times. The chain recombines TRBV5-1 with TRBJ2-7; D may be TRBD1 (6 bases). CDR3 length: 15 amino acids. The germline V and J ends were trimmed by 7 bases and 3 bases, with 20 bases remaining between them. Per the germline V gene, CDR1 is SGHRS and CDR2 is YFSETQ. In DNA, the CDR3 is TGCGCCAGCTCCCCGGGGCAGGGGATCGGCTACGAGCAGTACTTC. This codes for CASSPGQGIGYEQYF. The whole variable domain, filled in from reference TRBV5-1 and TRBJ2-7, reads KAGVTQTPRYLIKTRGQQVTLSCSPISGHRSVSWYQQTPGQGLQFLFEYFSETQRNKGNFPGRFSGRQFSNSRSEMNVSTLELGDSALYLCASSPGQGIGYEQYFGPGTRLTVT.

The J gene is TRBJ1-2, the V gene TRBV28; TRBD1 is a possible D gene (5 bases). The CDR3 runs 13 residues. Germline CDR1 is MDHEN and CDR2 is SYDVKM. This chain's CDR3 is CATMLGGVAGYTF. As DNA, the CDR3 is TGTGCAACCATGCTGGGGGGGGTGGCTGGCTACACCTTC.

The chain is built from TRBV5-4 and TRBJ1-1; TRBD1 matches at 9 bases. V lost 4 bases, J lost 11 bases, and 9 bases stayed unmatched. CDR1 SGHNT and CDR2 YYREEE come from the germline V gene (reference sequence). This CDR3 contains 13 residues. CDR3 residues: CASSPRDRVIAFF. CDR3 DNA sequence: TGTGCCAGCAGCCCCCGGGACAGGGTTATCGCTTTCTTT.

This chain uses TRBV5-5 with TRBJ1-6; D is uncertain. This CDR3 contains 18 residues. Germline lookup yields CDR1 SGHKS and CDR2 YYEKEE (reference sequence). With 4 bases removed from V and 3 bases from J, the gap between germline ends came to 20 bases. The CDR3 DNA reads as TGTGCCAGCAGCCCGGTTGCTACCGCAACCTACTATAATTCACCCCTCCACTTT. It encodes CASSPVATATYYNSPLHF.

The chain combines TRBV2 with TRBJ2-5; 12 nucleotides agree with TRBD2. The CDR3 has 15 amino acids. After removal of 6 bases from V and 4 bases from J, the junction contained 6 bases not matched to a gene. The germline CDR1 and CDR2 sequences are SNHLY and FYNNEI. The CDR3 here is CASRDGLAGPETQYF. CDR3 nucleotides: TGTGCCAGCAGGGATGGACTAGCGGGACCAGAGACCCAGTACTTC.

This chain uses TRBV11-3 with TRBJ2-5, with D unresolved. Trimming removed 3 bases from V and 2 bases from J, with 7 bases in between. Germline lookup yields CDR1 SGHNT and CDR2 YENEEA. The CDR3 loop spans 13 amino acids. The CDR3 loop is CASSFELQETQYF. In DNA, the CDR3 is TGTGCCAGCAGCTTCGAACTTCAAGAGACCCAGTACTTC.

This chain connects TRBV9 to TRBJ1-2; no firm D call. The length of the CDR3 is 13 residues. CDR1 and CDR2 (germline): SGDLS, YYNGEE. Deletions cut 4 bases from V and 7 bases from J, with 14 bases between. CDR3 amino acids: CASSPSGVGGYTF. CDR3 nucleotide sequence: TGTGCCAGCAGCCCAAGTGGTGTCGGTGGCTACACCTTC.

The table lists this clone with a count of one. The chain recombines TRBV9 with TRBJ1-2; a weak D match, TRBD1 (5 bases). Germline lookup yields CDR1 SGDLS and CDR2 YYNGEE. The CDR3 extends over 15 amino acids. The V gene lost 0 bases and the J gene lost 4 bases, with 13 bases spanning the gap. CDR3 residues: CASSVGEGRAYGYTF. The CDR3 region has the DNA TGTGCCAGCAGCGTAGGGGAGGGGAGAGCCTATGGCTACACCTTC.

The chain recombines TRBV2 with TRBJ1-6; D remains unclear. Germline CDR1 reads SNHLY; CDR2 reads FYNNEI. Trimming took 9 bases from V and 0 from J, leaving 12 bases between them. This CDR3 region has 15 residues. CDR3 region: CARGHDSSYNSPLHF. CDR3 bases: TGTGCCAGGGGCCATGATAGCTCCTATAATTCACCCCTCCACTTT.

This chain uses TRBV5-1 with TRBJ2-7; 9 nucleotides line up with TRBD1. The CDR3 contains 13 residues. V dropped 4 bases and J dropped 7; count of bases not matched to a gene: 6. Germline V gene sequence: CDR1 SGHRS, CDR2 YFSETQ. CDR3: CASSPGQGFEQYF. In nucleotides, the CDR3 is TGCGCCAGCAGCCCGGGACAGGGATTTGAGCAGTACTTC.

The rearrangement links TRBV6-4 to TRBJ2-1, with TRBD2 matching over 10 bases. This CDR3 spans 15 amino acids. Per the germline V gene, CDR1 is MRHNA and CDR2 is SNTAGT. With V trimmed by 1 base and J by 4 bases, 1 base remained unmatched. The CDR3 is CASSDLTSGYNEQFF. CDR3 DNA sequence: TGTGCCAGCAGTGACTTGACTAGCGGGTACAATGAGCAGTTCTTC.

The V call is TRBV11-3, the J call TRBJ2-2, with D possibly being TRBD2 (5 bases). Trimming cost V 1 base and J 6 bases, with 12 bases left between them. This CDR3 has 15 amino acids. CDR1 SGHNT and CDR2 YENEEA come from the germline V gene. The CDR3 DNA is TGTGCCAGCAGCTTAGGGGTTAGCGTCTCCGGGGAGCTGTTTTTT. Protein sequence: CASSLGVSVSGELFF.

This rearrangement joins TRBV5-5 to TRBJ2-5; 12 bases are shared with TRBD2. Germline CDR1 SGHKS, CDR2 YYEKEE (reference sequence). The CDR3 is 17 amino acids. V shed 5 bases, J shed 4 bases, and the junction held 12 bases outside the gene matches. The CDR3 sequence: CASRDRGGGLAGETQYF. In DNA form, the CDR3 reads TGTGCCAGCAGAGATCGAGGGGGGGGACTAGCGGGAGAGACCCAGTACTTC.

The chain employs TRBV30 and TRBJ2-4; TRBD2 aligns across 7 bases. The CDR3 consists of 16 residues. The germline V gene encodes CDR1 GTSNPN and CDR2 SVGIG (reference sequence). V dropped 0 bases and J dropped 5; count of bases not matched to a gene: 10. The CDR3 region has the DNA TGTGCCTGGAGTGTAGTCGACCGGGGGAGGGAAAACATTCAGTACTTC. It is translated as CAWSVVDRGRENIQYF.

V gene TRBV6-5 combines with J gene TRBJ1-5; 7 bases fit TRBD1. The CDR3 is made up of 14 amino acids. V lost 6 bases, J lost 2 bases, and 4 bases stayed unmatched. In germline, CDR1 is MNHEY, CDR2 SVGAGI. DNA for the CDR3: TGTGCCAGCAGCGGACAGGTAGGCAATCAGCCCCAGCATTTT. Its translation: CASSGQVGNQPQHF.

The V and J genes are TRBV7-6 and TRBJ2-1, with D possibly being TRBD2 (5 bases). Germline V lookup: CDR1 SGHVS, CDR2 FNYEAQ. The V end was cut by 1 base, the J end by 4 bases, with 14 bases between. This CDR3 is 16 amino acids long. The CDR3 nucleotides read TGTGCCAGCAGCTTAGGTGGCGGAGGAACTTACAATGAGCAGTTCTTC. Its translation: CASSLGGGGTYNEQFF.

The chain links TRBV7-9 to TRBJ2-7; 7 bases map to TRBD2. The germline gives CDR1 SEHNR, CDR2 FQNEAQ (reference sequence). The CDR3 totals 14 residues. Trimming cost V 0 bases and J 4 bases; bases outside gene matches: 3. This CDR3 reads CASSLAGLEYEQYF. CDR3 bases: TGTGCCAGCAGCTTAGCTGGACTAGAGTACGAGCAGTACTTC.

The CDR3 here is CASSQTSGSYEQYF. For the CDR3, the DNA is TGCGCCAGCAGCCAGACTAGCGGGAGTTACGAGCAGTACTTC. This chain links TRBV5-1 with TRBJ2-7, with 12 positions matching TRBD2. The CDR3 covers 14 residues. V dropped 4 bases and J dropped 4; count of bases not matched to a gene: 3. Germline CDR1 reads SGHRS; CDR2 reads YFSETQ.

This sequence joins TRBV6-2 or TRBV6-3 and TRBJ1-2; weak D call: TRBD1 (6 bases). The V and J ends lost 0 bases and 3 bases respectively, with 17 bases between them. CDR1 and CDR2 from the germline V gene are MNHEY and SVGEGT. CDR3 length: 17 residues. The CDR3 sequence: CASSYSSGDTGYYGYTF. The CDR3 nucleotides read TGTGCCAGCAGTTACTCTTCCGGGGACACAGGCTACTATGGCTACACCTTC.

The sample holds one count of this clone. The chain couples TRBV6-4 to TRBJ1-1; D gene unclear. Germline V lookup: CDR1 MRHNA, CDR2 SNTAGT. CDR3 length: 14 amino acids. V lost 3 bases and J lost 0, with 8 bases in between. CDR3 sequence: CASSERAMNTEAFF. The CDR3 DNA reads as TGTGCCAGCAGTGAGAGGGCAATGAACACTGAAGCTTTCTTT.

The chain is built from TRBV30 and TRBJ2-7; 7 bases are a match to TRBD1. The V gene's germline CDR1 is GTSNPN and CDR2 SVGIG (reference sequence). The CDR3 is made up of 15 amino acids. V lost 5 bases and J lost 2; bases outside the gene matches: 12. The CDR3 bases are TGTGCCTGGGGTCCACCAGGGACAGCTACCTACGAGCAGTACTTC. Residues: CAWGPPGTATYEQYF.

The rearrangement joins TRBV19 to TRBJ1-4; no clear D. The CDR3 has 18 amino acids. Trimming removed 3 bases from V and 2 bases from J, with 19 bases in between. CDR1 and CDR2 from the germline V gene are LNHDA and SQIVND (reference sequence). The CDR3 spells CASSISRSSAVTNEKLFF. The CDR3 bases are TGTGCCAGTAGTATTTCCCGTTCGTCAGCGGTGACTAATGAAAAACTGTTTTTT.